Shown below are 10 T cell receptor beta chains from a single sample sequenced in a study of PD-1 blockade in classical Hodgkin lymphoma. Some clones are missing from TCRdb's copy, which holds only in-frame ones; the method was immunoSEQ multiplex PCR. The sample carries about 37,000 clones, about 80% recorded once. After autologous stem cell transplantation all patients relapsed, and prior brentuximab vedotin exposure differed between cohorts. Sequences were derived from peripheral blood mononuclear cells (PBMCs), sampled before the second cycle of nivolumab. These receptors were taken from a human donor with classical Hodgkin lymphoma.

CDR3 sequence: CAISRGGISGNTIYF. The CDR3 DNA reads TGTGCCATCAGTCGGGGGGGGATCAGTGGAAACACCATATATTTT. The J gene is TRBJ1-3, the V gene TRBV10-3; the D gene is possibly TRBD1 (5 bases). V shed 5 bases and J shed 3 bases, with 14 bases lying between them. This CDR3 region has 15 residues. Germline-derived CDR1 and CDR2 are ENHRY and SYGVKD.

This chain links TRBV7-2 with TRBJ2-7; weak D call: TRBD2 (6 bases). The CDR3 totals 12 residues. V was clipped by 5 bases and J by 4 bases, with 9 bases between them. The germline gives CDR1 SGHTA, CDR2 FQGNSA. CDR3 sequence: CASSVGGYEQYF. The CDR3, as DNA: TGTGCCAGCAGCGTTGGAGGGTACGAGCAGTACTTC.

This chain joins TRBV5-5 and TRBJ2-1, with D possibly being TRBD1 (6 bases). This CDR3 spans 15 amino acids. Germline V lookup: CDR1 SGHKS, CDR2 YYEKEE (reference sequence). Trimming removed 2 bases at V and 1 base at J, with 10 bases between. The CDR3 sequence: CASSLQGVSYNEQFF. The CDR3 DNA reads TGTGCCAGCAGCTTACAGGGAGTGTCCTACAATGAGCAGTTCTTC.

The chain links TRBV9 to TRBJ2-3; D possibly matches TRBD1 or TRBD2 (5 bases each). CDR1 is SGDLS, CDR2 YYNGEE, per germline. The CDR3 has 15 amino acids. The ends were cut back, 4 bases at V and 1 base at J, with 13 bases in the middle. CDR3 bases: TGTGCCAGCAGCAGGCGTGGGACCGGCACAGATACGCAGTATTTT. It yields the protein CASSRRGTGTDTQYF.

This rearrangement joins TRBV10-2 to TRBJ2-3; tentative D call: TRBD2 (6 bases). Deletions cut 6 bases from V and 2 bases from J, with 12 bases between. The germline V gene encodes CDR1 WSHSY and CDR2 SAAADI. The CDR3 spans 14 residues. As DNA, the CDR3 is TGCGCCAGCAGGGGGACTCTTGACACAGATACGCAGTATTTT. Protein: CASRGTLDTDTQYF.

This chain connects TRBV27 to TRBJ2-1, with 14 bases identical to TRBD2. Germline CDR1 MNHEY, CDR2 SMNVEV (reference sequence). V lost 3 bases, J lost 5 bases, and 6 bases stayed unmatched. The CDR3 has 17 amino acids. The CDR3 reads CASSFPGTSGGDNEQFF. CDR3 DNA sequence: TGTGCCAGCAGTTTCCCGGGGACTAGCGGGGGAGACAATGAGCAGTTCTTC.

The CDR3 spells CASRWGYGNEKLFF. The CDR3 region has the DNA TGTGCCAGCAGGTGGGGCTACGGTAATGAAAAACTGTTTTTT. This rearrangement joins TRBV2 to TRBJ1-4, with a weak D call TRBD1 (5 bases). Germline CDR1 SNHLY, CDR2 FYNNEI. The V end was cut by 6 bases, the J end by 4 bases, with 12 bases between. CDR3 length: 14 amino acids.

The rearrangement links TRBV19 to TRBJ1-5, with 9 bases aligning to TRBD1. Germline V lookup: CDR1 LNHDA, CDR2 SQIVND (reference sequence). V was clipped by 7 bases and J by 6 bases; unmatched bases: 19. This CDR3 spans 18 amino acids. CDR3 nucleotides: TGTGCCAGTACGGGTAGGAGACAGGGGGTTTGGTCGGGTCAGCCCCAGCATTTT. The encoded protein is CASTGRRQGVWSGQPQHF.

There are a few counts of this clone. This sequence joins TRBV11-2 and TRBJ1-6, with D possibly TRBD1 on 5 matching bases. This CDR3 is built from 17 residues. Germline values: CDR1 SGHAT, CDR2 FQNNGV. V was pared by 1 base and J by 5 bases, with 15 bases between. CDR3 region: CASSLAPREGHNSPLHF. CDR3 DNA: TGTGCCAGCAGCTTAGCCCCCAGGGAGGGCCATAATTCACCCCTCCACTTT.

V usage is TRBV5-1 and J usage is TRBJ2-7; the match to TRBD1 covers 12 bases. Germline lookup yields CDR1 SGHRS and CDR2 YFSETQ. After removal of 4 bases from V and 6 bases from J, the junction contained 8 bases not matched to a gene. The CDR3 runs 15 residues. The CDR3 DNA reads TGCGCCAGCAGCGATCCGGGACAGGGGGCTGTCGAGCAGTACTTC. Its protein is CASSDPGQGAVEQYF.